The next 30 T cell receptor beta chains were all read from a single sample in a study of T cell repertoires in cytomegalovirus infection. TCRdb processed the reads anew with MiXCR; each CDR3 protein has one entry. The table lists about 900,000 distinct CDR3 sequences, more than 25% of them singletons. For these receptors, no antigen is known. The material sequenced was cultured CD8+ T cells from PBMCs, taken from culture after CMV antigen stimulation. Source of these receptors: a human donor in good health (CMV status not recorded). Some clones in this sample may be carry-over from other donors' samples.

The sample holds many counts of this clonotype. The rearrangement joins TRBV7-2 to TRBJ2-1; unclear D gene. The V and J ends lost 1 base and 8 bases respectively, with 15 bases between them. The CDR3 covers 15 residues. Germline CDR1 reads SGHTA; CDR2 reads FQGNSA. In DNA, the CDR3 is TGTGCCAGCAGCTTAGGGGGATTACTAAAAGATGAGCAGTTCTTC. It yields the protein CASSLGGLLKDEQFF.

The chain recombines TRBV12-3 or TRBV12-4 with TRBJ2-4, with D perhaps TRBD1 (5 bases). Deletions cut 0 bases from V and 2 bases from J, with 14 bases between. The CDR3 runs 17 residues. The CDR3 coding sequence is TGTGCCAGCAGTTTAGCGGATGCAGGGATGACCAAAAACATTCAGTACTTC. Translation: CASSLADAGMTKNIQYF.

This chain links TRBV6-5 with TRBJ2-7; D not resolved. The germline gives CDR1 MNHEY, CDR2 SVGAGI. The CDR3 is made up of 17 amino acids. V was shortened by 1 base and J by 2 bases, with 18 bases between the two germline ends. CDR3 in amino acids: CASSYFADGVIAYEQYF. CDR3 nucleotide sequence: TGTGCCAGCAGTTACTTCGCCGACGGCGTGATCGCCTACGAGCAGTACTTC.

In this sample, this clonotype turned up a few times. The chain joins TRBV12-3 or TRBV12-4 to TRBJ2-1; 8 nucleotides align to TRBD2. V shed 2 bases and J 4 bases; nucleotides not matched to a gene: 7. The length of the CDR3 is 16 residues. CDR3 residues: CASSLPGGPFYNEQFF. CDR3 DNA sequence: TGTGCCAGCAGTTTACCGGGGGGGCCCTTTTACAATGAGCAGTTCTTC.

This chain joins TRBV6-2 or TRBV6-3 and TRBJ2-7, with D hard to call. Trimming pared 4 bases from V and 5 bases from J, leaving 6 bases between. The CDR3 extends over 11 amino acids. CDR1 and CDR2 (germline): MNHEY, SVGEGT. The CDR3 region is CASSSRHEQYV. CDR3 sequence (DNA): TGTGCCAGCAGTTCTAGGCACGAGCAGTACGTC.

This clonotype was observed a single time. The junction and the germline gene differ at one end; a read error may be behind it. The rearrangement links TRBV10-3 to TRBJ2-3; 11 nucleotides align to TRBD1. This CDR3 comprises 17 residues. Germline loops: CDR1 ENHRY, CDR2 SYGVKD. CDR3 in DNA: TGTGCCATCAGAGAGTCGAGGTGGGACAGGGGGACAGATACGCAGTATTTT. This sequence encodes CAIRESRWDRGTDTQYF.

This clonotype was counted many times. This sequence joins TRBV12-3 or TRBV12-4 and TRBJ2-1; TRBD1 matches at 7 bases. V was clipped by 4 bases and J by 12 bases; unmatched bases: 6. CDR3 size: 12 residues. The CDR3 protein is CASSSHNRGQFF. The CDR3 region has the DNA TGTGCCAGCAGTTCCCATAACAGGGGGCAGTTCTTC.

V gene TRBV6-2 or TRBV6-3 combines with J gene TRBJ1-1; 8 bases match TRBD1. This CDR3 has 17 residues. After removal of 2 bases from V and 2 bases from J, the junction contained 10 bases not matched to a gene. CDR1 is MNHEY, CDR2 SVGEGT, per germline. CDR3 bases: TGTGCCAGCAGTTACCTAACAGGGGGAAGGAGAAACACTGAAGCTTTCTTT. Translation: CASSYLTGGRRNTEAFF.

There are a few counts of this clonotype. This rearrangement joins TRBV7-9 to TRBJ2-5; TRBD1 matches at 7 bases. V shed 5 bases and J 4 bases; nucleotides not matched to a gene: 13. This CDR3 comprises 16 residues. The germline V gene encodes CDR1 SEHNR and CDR2 FQNEAQ (reference sequence). CDR3 sequence reads: CASSPHLTGKAETQYF. The CDR3 region has the DNA TGTGCCAGCAGCCCTCACCTGACAGGGAAGGCAGAGACCCAGTACTTC.

The chain joins TRBV7-6 to TRBJ2-1, with TRBD2 matching 9 bases. Germline V lookup: CDR1 SGHVS, CDR2 FNYEAQ. V shed 5 bases and J 8 bases; nucleotides not matched to a gene: 10. The CDR3 extends over 15 amino acids. DNA of the CDR3: TGTGCCAGCAGCCCCTCAGGCGGGGGGGCCTATGAGCAGTTCTTC. Translated, it gives CASSPSGGGAYEQFF.

The V gene is TRBV20-1, the J gene TRBJ2-5, with 9 bases that match TRBD2. V was clipped by 0 bases and J by 3 bases; unmatched bases: 5. The CDR3 covers 15 residues. Germline CDR1 is DFQATT and CDR2 is SNEGSKA (reference sequence). The CDR3 reads CSARDRRGGEETQYF. The CDR3, as DNA: TGCAGTGCTAGAGATCGGCGGGGGGGTGAAGAGACCCAGTACTTC.

The rearrangement uses TRBV9 and TRBJ1-3; D perhaps matches TRBD1 (5 bases). CDR3 length: 16 residues. The germline V and J ends were trimmed by 4 bases and 1 base, with 15 bases remaining between them. Per germline, CDR1 SGDLS and CDR2 YYNGEE. Here the CDR3 reads CASSPGDGFSGNTIYF. The CDR3 DNA follows: TGTGCCAGCAGCCCGGGGGACGGCTTTTCTGGAAACACCATATATTTT. The entire variable domain, with the rest obtained from reference TRBV9 and TRBJ1-3, is as follows: DSGVTQTPKHLITATGQRVTLRCSPRSGDLSVYWYQQSLDQGLQFLIQYYNGEERAKGNILERFSAQQFPDLHSELNLSSLELGDSALYFCASSPGDGFSGNTIYFGEGSWLTVV.

The chain has TRBV12-3 or TRBV12-4 and TRBJ2-3, with 8 bases aligning to TRBD2. V shed 3 bases and J 5 bases; nucleotides not matched to a gene: 10. This CDR3 is built from 16 residues. The CDR3 protein is CASSFSSGGRGDTQYF. The CDR3 DNA follows: TGTGCCAGCAGTTTCTCCAGCGGGGGCAGGGGAGATACGCAGTATTTT.

About this clonotype: This is likely a read error, given that the CDR3 carries no conserved phenylalanine or tryptophan at its end. V gene TRBV6-6 combines with J gene TRBJ1-1; D remains unclear. The V and J ends lost 6 bases and 4 bases respectively, with 12 bases between them. CDR3 length equals 13 residues. Germline V lookup: CDR1 MNHNY, CDR2 SVGAGI (reference sequence). CDR3 DNA: TGTGCCAGCAGCCTCTATCCGGGCACTGAAGCTTTCTCT. Translating it yields CASSLYPGTEAFS.

The table lists this clonotype with a few counts. The chain carries TRBV29-1 and TRBJ2-1, with D perhaps TRBD1 or TRBD2 (5 bases each). Trimming took off 2 bases at V and 4 bases at J, with 15 bases between the two ends. This CDR3 has 15 amino acids. Germline CDR1 reads SQVTM; CDR2 reads ANQGSEA. The CDR3 sequence: CSVESPSGRYNEQFF. The DNA for the CDR3 is TGCAGCGTTGAATCCCCGTCAGGGAGATACAATGAGCAGTTCTTC.

This clonotype was detected only a few times. The chain is built from TRBV20-1 and TRBJ2-1; D is possibly TRBD2 (5 bases). This CDR3 has 14 amino acids. Germline CDR1 is DFQATT and CDR2 is SNEGSKA (reference sequence). V lost 0 bases and J 8 bases, leaving 14 bases between the germline ends. CDR3 amino acids: CSARDRGQPYEQFF. The CDR3 DNA follows: TGCAGTGCTAGAGATAGAGGGCAGCCTTATGAGCAGTTCTTC.

The chain is built from TRBV27 and TRBJ2-2; 14 bases align to TRBD2. The junction had 6 bases not matched to a gene; V was cut back by 6 bases and J by 3 bases. CDR1 MNHEY and CDR2 SMNVEV come from the germline V gene (reference sequence). The CDR3 loop spans 17 amino acids. Written as DNA, the CDR3 is TGTGCCAGCAGCGGGGGACTAGCGGGGGTTCACACCGGGGAGCTGTTTTTT. Its translation: CASSGGLAGVHTGELFF.

The chain uses TRBV12-3 or TRBV12-4 and TRBJ2-5; D is unresolved. V was trimmed by 4 bases and J by 0 bases, leaving 12 bases between them. The CDR3 runs 15 residues. CDR3 sequence: CASSSPHGDQETQYF. The DNA of the CDR3 is TGTGCCAGCAGTTCACCCCACGGCGACCAAGAGACCCAGTACTTC.

CDR3 residues: CASTPGRSYGYTF. CDR3 bases: TGTGCCAGCACGCCGGGACGGTCCTATGGCTACACCTTC. The chain couples TRBV6-5 to TRBJ1-2; tentatively, D is TRBD1 (5 bases). The ends were cut back, 7 bases at V and 4 bases at J, with 13 bases in the middle. Germline CDR1 is MNHEY and CDR2 is SVGAGI. The CDR3 sequence is 13 residues long.

This clonotype was counted between two and nine times. The gene calls are TRBV9 and TRBJ2-7; a possible D gene is TRBD2 (6 bases). The length of the CDR3 is 14 residues. Germline CDR1 SGDLS, CDR2 YYNGEE. Between the trimmed V and J ends, which lost 0 bases and 7 bases, there was a span of 14 bases. CDR3 bases: TGTGCCAGCAGCGTAGGAGGAGGGTCAAGGGAGCAGTACTTC. It encodes CASSVGGGSREQYF.

There are a few counts of this clonotype. The chain employs TRBV7-8 and TRBJ2-5; D gene uncertain. There are 12 residues in the CDR3. Trimming stripped 5 bases from V and 5 bases from J, with 9 bases between. Germline V CDR1 and CDR2: SGHVS, FQNEAQ. In DNA, the CDR3 is TGTGCCAGCAGCCCAGAAGTCGAGACCCAGTACTTC. Protein sequence: CASSPEVETQYF.

This chain connects TRBV14 to TRBJ2-7; D unresolved. CDR1 and CDR2 from the germline V gene are SGHDN and FVKESK. V lost 0 bases and J 4 bases, leaving 10 bases between the germline ends. The CDR3 extends over 14 amino acids. CDR3 protein: CASSQDLQWYEQYF. CDR3 nucleotides: TGTGCCAGCAGCCAAGACTTACAATGGTACGAGCAGTACTTC.

This clonotype was seen a handful of times. The chain employs TRBV7-9 and TRBJ2-5; a weak D match, TRBD2 (6 bases). This CDR3 region has 14 residues. CDR1 and CDR2 from the germline V gene are SEHNR and FQNEAQ (reference sequence). Trimming took off 5 bases at V and 1 base at J, with 11 bases between the two ends. The CDR3 coding sequence is TGTGCCAGCAGCGCAGGAGGGCTCCAAGAGACCCAGTACTTC. Translating it yields CASSAGGLQETQYF. Full variable domain (rest looked up from reference TRBV7-9 and TRBJ2-5): DTGVSQNPRHKITKRGQNVTFRCDPISEHNRLYWYRQTLGQGPEFLTYFQNEAQLEKSRLLSDRFSAERPKGSFSTLEIQRTEQGDSAMYLCASSAGGLQETQYFGPGTRLLVL.

This clonotype occurred a few times. The rearrangement uses TRBV10-1 and TRBJ1-5; D unclear. The CDR3 length is 13 residues. Germline CDR1 and CDR2: WNHNN and SYGVQD (reference sequence). Trimming took off 0 bases at V and 6 bases at J, with 6 bases between the two ends. CDR3 protein: CASSESGGQPQHF. CDR3 in DNA: TGCGCCAGCAGTGAGTCGGGAGGTCAGCCCCAGCATTTT.

This clonotype came up a few times. The J gene is TRBJ2-1, the V gene TRBV7-2; D might be TRBD1 (6 bases). Trimming pared 3 bases from V and 0 bases from J, leaving 12 bases between. Germline V lookup: CDR1 SGHTA, CDR2 FQGNSA. The CDR3 spans 16 residues. The DNA of the CDR3 is TGTGCCAGCAGCTTCACAGGGACCGTCTCCTACAATGAGCAGTTCTTC. This codes for CASSFTGTVSYNEQFF.

The chain employs TRBV6-5 and TRBJ1-2; D possibly corresponds to TRBD1 (6 bases). V lost 5 bases to trimming and J lost 1 base, with 8 bases between them. The CDR3 is made up of 13 amino acids. Germline V gene lookup returns CDR1 MNHEY and CDR2 SVGAGI. The CDR3 DNA reads as TGTGCCAGCAGTGGACAGATTAACTATGGCTACACCTTC. This gives the protein CASSGQINYGYTF.

This chain joins TRBV10-3 and TRBJ2-2, with 12 bases identical to TRBD2. Per germline, CDR1 ENHRY and CDR2 SYGVKD. V lost 3 bases to trimming and J lost 0 bases; unmatched junction nucleotides: 11. The CDR3 spans 20 residues. Here the CDR3 reads CAISDFGLAGLVTNTGELFF. CDR3 nucleotide sequence: TGTGCCATCAGTGACTTCGGACTAGCGGGGCTTGTTACGAACACCGGGGAGCTGTTTTTT.

This clonotype was observed a few times. This sequence joins TRBV19 and TRBJ1-5; the match to TRBD1 covers 8 bases. The V and J ends lost 7 bases and 6 bases, in that order; junction bases with no gene match: 2. The germline V gene has CDR1 LNHDA and CDR2 SQIVND (reference sequence). The CDR3 is 12 residues long. The CDR3 is CASTGGFQPQHF. For the CDR3, the DNA is TGTGCCAGTACAGGGGGCTTTCAGCCCCAGCATTTT.

This clonotype was detected a few times. CDR3 DNA: TGTGCCAGCAGAAATGCCGCGGAAGGACGGGGGACCTTCAAGCAGTACTTC. It yields the protein CASRNAAEGRGTFKQYF. This chain links TRBV6-6 with TRBJ2-7, with a weak D call TRBD2 (6 bases). The CDR3 length is 17 residues. Germline V CDR1 and CDR2: MNHNY, SVGAGI (reference sequence). The germline V and J ends were trimmed by 6 bases and 8 bases, with 29 bases remaining between them.

This clonotype was observed a handful of times. The chain is built from TRBV7-6 and TRBJ2-2; tentatively, D is TRBD1 (5 bases). Germline V gene sequence: CDR1 SGHVS, CDR2 FNYEAQ. V lost 6 bases to trimming and J lost 1 base, with 9 bases between them. The CDR3 runs 14 residues. The CDR3 DNA follows: TGTGCCAGCAGAACCGACAGGAACACCGGGGAGCTGTTTTTT. Protein sequence: CASRTDRNTGELFF.